The source of this T cell receptor (beta chain) is a study of long-term antiretroviral therapy in people with HIV. General study findings and limits: It was not possible to obtain data on ART adherence, viral resistance or therapy changes. Following ART, diversity rose but still fell short of transplant donor controls. CDR3 lengths in HIV samples spanned a narrower range than controls.

HIV-positive participants were all treated in the United States. Germline V CDR1 and CDR2: SQVTM, ANQGSEA. The CDR3 runs 14 residues. J gave up 6 bases and V 4 bases, and 6 bases lay outside the gene matches. In the case of this clone: The antigen is unknown.

Assay version v3.0 of immunoSEQ was used, and it was run at survey level. Some clones are missing from TCRdb's copy, which holds only in-frame ones; the method was immunoSEQ multiplex PCR. The table lists approximately 17,000 clones, 78% of them singletons. This TCR was recovered from a woman in her forties with HIV. This chain uses TRBV29-1 with TRBJ1-2; 12 positions match TRBD1. The specimen was unsorted PBMCs, collected about 3.2 years after starting antiretroviral therapy. CDR3 protein: CSVGDRGRSNGYTF. For the CDR3, the DNA is TGCAGCGTTGGGGACAGGGGGCGGTCTAATGGCTACACCTTC.